The clone carrying this TCR beta chain was observed at least ten times. This sample was taken from a study of CD8 T cells in ankylosing spondylitis. V lost 5 bases, J lost 4 bases, and 12 bases lay in between. Germline CDR1 is SEHNR and CDR2 is FQNEAQ (reference sequence). The CDR3 loop spans 14 amino acids. TCRdb re-analysed the 5' RACE reads in MiXCR, keeping a single row per CDR3 protein. Of about 240,000 distinct CDR3 sequences in the sample, approximately 9% are singletons; the top ten hold under 7.5%. Sequenced input: blood, either unsorted or a sorted T cell fraction (not recorded which). The clonotype originates from a male donor with ankylosing spondylitis or in good health (not recorded which). This chain connects TRBV7-9 to TRBJ2-1, with D perhaps matching TRBD2 (5 bases). CDR3: CASSTSGAYNEQFF. Here the CDR3 DNA reads TGTGCCAGCAGCACGAGCGGAGCTTACAATGAGCAGTTCTTC.